Below, one T cell receptor (beta chain) is given with its context. Its target is not known. The data stem from a study of identical twins. TCRdb reprocessed the 5' RACE reads via MiXCR and lists one record per CDR3 protein. Of about 470,000 distinct CDR3 sequences in the sample, 20% to 25% were seen once. Study-level points and caveats: Models underestimated out-of-frame TCR alpha sharing in monozygotic twins.

The CDR3 spans 14 residues. V was cut by 0 bases and J by 5 bases, with 8 bases left in between. The germline V gene encodes CDR1 MGHRA and CDR2 YSYEKL. A further study also used this sample, focusing on T cells expressing NK-cell markers. That report adds: Seven of the eight sequenced donors were classified as HCMV-seropositive, and one was classified as seronegative. Several donors showed these clonotypes also leading the CD3+CD56-NKG2C+ fraction.

V and J are TRBV4-1 and TRBJ2-1; D gene uncertain. The sequence was collected from a woman aged 18-35 years in good health. The sequenced sample was CD4+ T cells sorted from blood. DNA of the CDR3: TGCGCCAGCAGCCAAGATGGGTGGGACAATGAGCAGTTCTTC. This codes for CASSQDGWDNEQFF.